The source of this T cell receptor (beta chain) is a study of cytomegalovirus exposure and HLA in healthy donors. Unmatched junction bases numbered 8, after V lost 1 base and J lost 10 bases. The CDR3 length is 15 residues. CDR1 is SGHAT, CDR2 FQNNGV, per germline. Primers included in the PCR were 60 Vbeta and 13 Jbeta primers. TCRdb keeps only in-frame clones here, not all; method: immunoSEQ multiplex PCR. The sample lists about 190,000 clones; approximately 82% were seen once. This receptor was obtained from a woman between 18 and 30 years old in good health and CMV-seronegative. What was sequenced was PBMCs. This chain joins TRBV11-2 and TRBJ1-1, with 11 bases that match TRBD1. The CDR3 DNA sequence: TGTGCCAGCAGCTTAGCTACCGGGACAGGGGGGTTAGCTTTCTTT. This encodes CASSLATGTGGLAFF.